The 21 T cell receptor beta chains in this list originate from one sample, sequenced in a study of T cell responses to AZD1222 COVID-19 vaccine. The table came from immunoSEQ multiplex PCR; TCRdb's copy has only in-frame clones and leaves some out. The sample carries some 190,000 clones, about 90% recorded once. The sample in question was peripheral blood, obtained 28 days after the second AZD1222 dose. These TCRs come from an adult who received the AZD1222 COVID-19 vaccine.

The sample holds one count of this clone. The gene calls are TRBV9 and TRBJ2-7, with D perhaps assigned TRBD1 or TRBD2 (5 bases each). Trimming left V 0 bases short and J 5 bases short, with 9 bases between. CDR1 is SGDLS, CDR2 YYNGEE, per germline. The CDR3 extends over 13 amino acids. CDR3 loop: CASSVVGVDEQYF. The DNA for the CDR3 is TGTGCCAGCAGCGTAGTGGGGGTTGACGAGCAGTACTTC. The whole variable domain, remainder taken from reference TRBV9 and TRBJ2-7, is DSGVTQTPKHLITATGQRVTLRCSPRSGDLSVYWYQQSLDQGLQFLIQYYNGEERAKGNILERFSAQQFPDLHSELNLSSLELGDSALYFCASSVVGVDEQYFGPGTRLTVT.

The chain couples TRBV28 to TRBJ1-2; maybe TRBD1 (5 bases). Germline V gene sequence: CDR1 MDHEN, CDR2 SYDVKM. V was trimmed by 6 bases and J by 8 bases, leaving 16 bases between them. There are 13 residues in the CDR3. CDR3 region: CASRDTWGIGYTF. DNA of the CDR3: TGTGCCAGCAGGGATACTTGGGGGATAGGCTACACCTTC.

This chain connects TRBV3-1 (or the pseudogene TRBV3-2) to TRBJ2-2; D call uncertain. V gave up 6 bases and J gave up 4 bases, with 9 bases separating them. The CDR3 contains 13 residues. CDR1 and CDR2 from the germline V gene are LGHDT and YNNKEL (reference sequence). CDR3 sequence (DNA): TGTGCCAGCAGGGTTGTGGGCACCGGGGAGCTGTTTTTT. Its protein product is CASRVVGTGELFF.

The chain employs TRBV12-3 or TRBV12-4 and TRBJ1-5; 7 bases map to TRBD1. With 6 bases clipped from V and 3 bases from J, the junction kept 2 bases outside the gene matches. CDR3 size: 13 residues. The CDR3 here is CASRGQSNQPQHF. The CDR3 region has the DNA TGTGCCAGCAGGGGACAGTCCAATCAGCCCCAGCATTTT.

The chain recombines TRBV7-9 with TRBJ2-1; TRBD2 matches at 7 bases. With 1 base clipped from V and 10 bases from J, the junction kept 4 bases outside the gene matches. This CDR3 spans 13 amino acids. The germline V gene encodes CDR1 SEHNR and CDR2 FQNEAQ (reference sequence). Written as DNA, the CDR3 is TGTGCCAGCAGCTTAGGACTAGCAGACGAGCAGTTCTTC. This translates into CASSLGLADEQFF.

The chain is built from TRBV5-6 and TRBJ1-2, with 9 bases that match TRBD1. Germline values: CDR1 SGHDT, CDR2 YYEEEE. The CDR3 runs 19 residues. V shed 0 bases and J 7 bases; nucleotides not matched to a gene: 19. CDR3 region: CASSLASPGLPGTGIGYTF. The CDR3 DNA follows: TGTGCCAGCAGCTTGGCTTCGCCTGGCTTACCCGGGACAGGGATTGGCTACACCTTC. Filled out from reference TRBV5-6 and TRBJ1-2, the complete variable domain reads DAGVTQSPTHLIKTRGQQVTLRCSPKSGHDTVSWYQQALGQGPQFIFQYYEEEERQRGNFPDRFSGHQFPNYSSELNVNALLLGDSALYLCASSLASPGLPGTGIGYTFGSGTRLTVV.

V is TRBV5-4 and J is TRBJ1-1, with a weak D call TRBD1 (5 bases). V was pared by 2 bases and J by 3 bases, with 14 bases between. Germline values: CDR1 SGHNT, CDR2 YYREEE (reference sequence). This CDR3 region has 15 residues. The CDR3 spells CASSLPGRGYTEAFF. The DNA of the CDR3 is TGTGCCAGCAGCTTACCGGGACGGGGGTACACTGAAGCTTTCTTT. The full variable domain, its missing parts supplied by reference TRBV5-4 and TRBJ1-1, is ETGVTQSPTHLIKTRGQQVTLRCSSQSGHNTVSWYQQALGQGPQFIFQYYREEENGRGNFPPRFSGLQFPNYSSELNVNALELDDSALYLCASSLPGRGYTEAFFGQGTRLTVV.

This chain links TRBV6-5 with TRBJ1-1, with D hard to call. V lost 4 bases to trimming and J lost 1 base, with 7 bases between them. The germline V gene encodes CDR1 MNHEY and CDR2 SVGAGI. The CDR3 runs to 13 residues. The CDR3 loop is CASSSKSNTEAFF. CDR3 in DNA: TGTGCCAGCAGTTCAAAGTCGAACACTGAAGCTTTCTTT.

The chain is built from TRBV6-6 and TRBJ2-7, with D perhaps TRBD1 (6 bases). The CDR3 spans 13 residues. Germline-derived CDR1 and CDR2 are MNHNY and SVGAGI (reference sequence). Trimming pared 6 bases from V and 1 base from J, leaving 10 bases between. The CDR3 here is CASSRQDSYEQYF. The CDR3 bases are TGTGCCAGCAGCCGACAGGATTCCTACGAGCAGTACTTC.

This sequence joins TRBV4-1 and TRBJ1-3; no definite D call. Germline V gene data show CDR1 as MGHRA and CDR2 as YSYEKL. The CDR3 sequence is 15 residues long. Trimming removed 1 base from V and 0 bases from J, with 7 bases in between. In nucleotides, the CDR3 is TGCGCCAGCAGCCAAGGGTCAGGCTCTGGAAACACCATATATTTT. Amino acid sequence: CASSQGSGSGNTIYF.

The chain uses TRBV28 and TRBJ1-1, with TRBD1 as a possible D gene (6 bases). V gave up 8 bases and J gave up 5 bases, with 18 bases separating them. CDR1 is MDHEN, CDR2 SYDVKM, per germline. The CDR3 totals 14 residues. CDR3 coding DNA: TGTGCCAGCGTAATATTACAGGGCGGGACTGAAGCTTTCTTT. It is translated as CASVILQGGTEAFF.

This sequence joins TRBV2 and TRBJ2-2; D may be TRBD1 (5 bases). V lost 7 bases, J lost 4 bases, and 10 bases lay in between. The CDR3 is made up of 13 amino acids. Germline-derived CDR1 and CDR2 are SNHLY and FYNNEI. Here the CDR3 reads CASKAGITGELFF. The CDR3 nucleotides read TGTGCCAGCAAGGCAGGGATCACCGGGGAGCTGTTTTTT.

The V and J genes are TRBV7-9 and TRBJ2-5; 7 positions match TRBD1. Trimming cost V 4 bases and J 2 bases; bases outside gene matches: 7. The CDR3 totals 15 residues. Germline V gives CDR1 SEHNR, CDR2 FQNEAQ (reference sequence). The CDR3 coding sequence is TGTGCCAGCAGCTCGGGACAGTCAGTACAAGAGACCCAGTACTTC. Protein sequence: CASSSGQSVQETQYF.

The chain links TRBV5-6 to TRBJ1-1; D gene uncertain. The CDR3 is 14 residues long. Germline CDR1 is SGHDT and CDR2 is YYEEEE. The germline V and J ends were trimmed by 3 bases and 0 bases, with 9 bases remaining between them. The CDR3 coding sequence is TGTGCCAGCAGCTCGACGGGGATGAACACTGAAGCTTTCTTT. It encodes CASSSTGMNTEAFF.

The genes are TRBV5-1 and TRBJ2-2; D uncertain. Germline V gene lookup returns CDR1 SGHRS and CDR2 YFSETQ. The CDR3 consists of 14 residues. The V and J ends lost 1 base and 5 bases respectively, with 9 bases between them. The CDR3 spells CASSLTSGTGELFF. Here the CDR3 DNA reads TGCGCCAGCAGCTTGACCTCCGGGACCGGGGAGCTGTTTTTT.

This chain uses TRBV6-6 with TRBJ2-3, with 9 positions matching TRBD2. In germline, CDR1 is MNHNY, CDR2 SVGAGI (reference sequence). CDR3 length: 17 amino acids. V lost 5 bases to trimming and J lost 6 bases; unmatched junction nucleotides: 15. CDR3 sequence (DNA): TGTGCCAGCAGTCTCTCCGAGCGCGGGAGGGGTGCGGATACGCAGTATTTT. The encoded protein is CASSLSERGRGADTQYF.

J is TRBJ1-3 and V is TRBV30; 7 bases line up with TRBD1. Germline V gene data show CDR1 as GTSNPN and CDR2 as SVGIG (reference sequence). The CDR3 extends over 15 amino acids. With 3 bases clipped from V and 3 bases from J, the junction kept 8 bases outside the gene matches. CDR3 sequence (DNA): TGTGCCTGGAGCTATACAGGGGCTTATGGAAACACCATATATTTT. It codes for CAWSYTGAYGNTIYF.

The chain couples TRBV6-5 to TRBJ1-1; maybe TRBD1 (5 bases). The CDR3 runs to 11 residues. Germline assignment: CDR1 MNHEY and CDR2 SVGAGI. V was shortened by 7 bases and J by 4 bases, with 7 bases between the two germline ends. CDR3 loop: CASTQGTEAFF. The CDR3 DNA reads TGTGCCAGCACCCAGGGCACTGAAGCTTTCTTT.

This chain links TRBV19 with TRBJ2-2; 10 bases are a match to TRBD1. The V gene's germline CDR1 is LNHDA and CDR2 SQIVND (reference sequence). CDR3 size: 16 residues. The junction had 12 bases not matched to a gene; V was cut back by 7 bases and J by 7 bases. The CDR3 DNA sequence: TGTGCCAGTAACCGAGAGCGGGACAGGGGCGGCGGGGAGCTGTTTTTT. This gives the protein CASNRERDRGGGELFF.

This chain connects TRBV4-2 to TRBJ2-7, with D unresolved. The V end was cut by 0 bases, the J end by 2 bases, with 20 bases between. Germline loops: CDR1 LGHNA, CDR2 YNFKEQ. The CDR3 extends over 18 amino acids. The CDR3 loop reads CASSQDPRANNGTYEQYF. In DNA, the CDR3 is TGTGCCAGCAGCCAAGATCCACGGGCGAATAATGGAACCTACGAGCAGTACTTC.

The rearrangement links TRBV6-1 to TRBJ2-4; tentatively, D is TRBD1 or TRBD2 (6 bases each). Between the trimmed V and J ends, which lost 4 bases and 3 bases, there was a span of 28 bases. This CDR3 is built from 20 residues. Germline CDR1 and CDR2: MNHNS and SASEGT. In DNA, the CDR3 is TGTGCCAGCAGTGCCATACCACAGGGCGGGGCGGCCGCGTTCAAAAACATTCAGTACTTC. This translates into CASSAIPQGGAAAFKNIQYF.